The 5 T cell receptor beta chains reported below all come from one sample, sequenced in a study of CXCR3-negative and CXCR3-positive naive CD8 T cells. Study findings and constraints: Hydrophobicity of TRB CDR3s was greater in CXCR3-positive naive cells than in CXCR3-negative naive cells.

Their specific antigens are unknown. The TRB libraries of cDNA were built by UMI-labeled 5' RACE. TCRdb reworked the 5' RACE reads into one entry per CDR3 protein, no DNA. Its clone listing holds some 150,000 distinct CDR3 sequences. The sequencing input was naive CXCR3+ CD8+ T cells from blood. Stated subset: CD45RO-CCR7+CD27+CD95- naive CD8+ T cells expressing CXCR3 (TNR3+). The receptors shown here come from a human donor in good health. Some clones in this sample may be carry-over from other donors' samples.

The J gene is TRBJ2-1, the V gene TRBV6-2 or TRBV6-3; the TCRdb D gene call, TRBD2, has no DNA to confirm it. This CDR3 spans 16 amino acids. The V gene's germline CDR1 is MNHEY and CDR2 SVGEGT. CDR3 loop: CASSYSPSGGANEQFF.

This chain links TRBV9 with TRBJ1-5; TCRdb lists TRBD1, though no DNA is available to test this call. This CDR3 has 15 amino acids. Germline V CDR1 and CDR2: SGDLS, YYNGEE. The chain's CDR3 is CASSERGFSNQPQHF.

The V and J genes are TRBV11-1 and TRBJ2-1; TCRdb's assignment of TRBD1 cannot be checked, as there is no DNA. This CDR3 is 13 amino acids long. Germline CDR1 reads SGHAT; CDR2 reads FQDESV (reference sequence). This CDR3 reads CASSLVPVDKQFF.

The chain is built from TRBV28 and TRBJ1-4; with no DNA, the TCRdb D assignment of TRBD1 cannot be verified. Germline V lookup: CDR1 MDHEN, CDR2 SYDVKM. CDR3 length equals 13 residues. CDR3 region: CASRHRVGEKLFF.

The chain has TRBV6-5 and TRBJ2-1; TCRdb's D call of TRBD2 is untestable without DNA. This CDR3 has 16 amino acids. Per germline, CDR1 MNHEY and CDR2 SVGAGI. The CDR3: CASSYRGGGASNEQFF.